This T cell receptor (beta chain) was obtained from a study of T-cell memory formation after mild COVID-19. Findings of the study overall: Whether second-wave clones peaking at day 37 were SARS-CoV-2 specific went unconfirmed.

This clonotype has only a few counts. The antigen is not known. The CDR3 is 16 amino acids. Germline V gene lookup returns CDR1 SGDLS and CDR2 YYNGEE. The J segment lost 1 base and the V segment lost 0 bases, leaving 3 bases of the junction unmatched. A single record per CDR3 protein comes from TCRdb applying MiXCR to the 5' RACE reads. The sample has approximately 500,000 distinct CDR3 sequences; 20% to 25% are singletons. The sample was PBMCs or a T cell subset sorted from them (not recorded which). The sequence derives from an adult woman who had mild COVID-19 (a few samples of this study predate the infection). Cell type and time point are not known. The chain links TRBV9 to TRBJ2-5; 10 bases align to TRBD2. The CDR3 coding sequence is TGTGCCAGCAGCGTAGATAGCGGGGGGTCCCAAGAGACCCAGTACTTC. Protein product: CASSVDSGGSQETQYF. The full variable domain, completed using reference TRBV9 and TRBJ2-5, is DSGVTQTPKHLITATGQRVTLRCSPRSGDLSVYWYQQSLDQGLQFLIQYYNGEERAKGNILERFSAQQFPDLHSELNLSSLELGDSALYFCASSVDSGGSQETQYFGPGTRLLVL.